This TCR beta chain is from a study of T-cell memory formation after mild COVID-19. Study-level information: TCR clusters were largely donor specific.

TCR alpha and TCR beta cDNA libraries carrying sample barcodes and UMIs were produced by 5'RACE using constant-segment primers. TCRdb reanalysed the 5' RACE reads using MiXCR and keeps one entry per CDR3 protein. The data show approximately 240,000 distinct CDR3 sequences, around 17% seen once. Comments on this clonotype: Its antigen is as yet unknown.

V shed 2 bases and J 4 bases; nucleotides not matched to a gene: 7. Germline CDR1 SGHTA, CDR2 FQGNSA. This CDR3 is 16 amino acids long. Study conclusions and caveats: Cross-reactive memory seemingly joined, as some responding clones were found in pre-infection memory. What remained unconfirmed was the SARS-CoV-2 specificity of second-wave clones peaking on day 37.

This clonotype originated in a man younger than 35 who had mild COVID-19 (a few samples of this study predate the infection). Cell type and time point are not known. The chain recombines TRBV7-2 with TRBJ2-2, with 7 bases matching TRBD1. Specimen: PBMCs or a T cell subset sorted from them (not recorded which). The CDR3 sequence: CASSLYAGGGTGELFF. The CDR3 nucleotides read TGTGCCAGCAGCTTATATGCAGGGGGTGGCACCGGGGAGCTGTTTTTT.